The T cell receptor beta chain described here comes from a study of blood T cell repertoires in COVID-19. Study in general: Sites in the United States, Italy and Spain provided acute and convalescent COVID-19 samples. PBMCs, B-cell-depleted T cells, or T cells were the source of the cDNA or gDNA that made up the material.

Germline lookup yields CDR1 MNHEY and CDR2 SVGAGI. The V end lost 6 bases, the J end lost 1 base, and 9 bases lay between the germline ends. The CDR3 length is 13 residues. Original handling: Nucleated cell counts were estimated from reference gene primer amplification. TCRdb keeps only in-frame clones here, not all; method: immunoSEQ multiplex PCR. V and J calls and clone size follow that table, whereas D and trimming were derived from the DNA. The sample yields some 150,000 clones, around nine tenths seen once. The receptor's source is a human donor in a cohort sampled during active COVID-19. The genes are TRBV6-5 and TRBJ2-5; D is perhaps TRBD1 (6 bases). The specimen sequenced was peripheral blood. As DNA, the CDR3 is TGTGCCAGCAGCCGGACAGTCCAAGAGACCCAGTACTTC. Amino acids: CASSRTVQETQYF.